This T cell receptor (beta chain) derives from a study of metastatic and nonmetastatic thyroid tumors. Trimming cost V 1 base and J 6 bases, with 16 bases left between them. The CDR3 is made up of 16 amino acids. CDR1 is SGHRS and CDR2 is YFSETQ in the germline V gene. This clone showed up just a few times. TCRdb reanalyzed the PCR reads via MiXCR. The data contain some 26,000 clones, roughly 4% of them singletons. Each patient came to thyroid surgery without any prior treatment (of any kind). This TCR came from a male donor with papillary thyroid cancer or a benign thyroid nodule (not recorded which). Some clones in this sample may be carry-over from other donors' samples. The V and J genes are TRBV5-1 and TRBJ1-4, with a possible D match to TRBD1 (5 bases). Sequenced sample: blood. The DNA of the CDR3 is TGCGCCAGCAGCTTGAAGGGGATGGGGGGATATGAAAAACTGTTTTTT. This encodes CASSLKGMGGYEKLFF.